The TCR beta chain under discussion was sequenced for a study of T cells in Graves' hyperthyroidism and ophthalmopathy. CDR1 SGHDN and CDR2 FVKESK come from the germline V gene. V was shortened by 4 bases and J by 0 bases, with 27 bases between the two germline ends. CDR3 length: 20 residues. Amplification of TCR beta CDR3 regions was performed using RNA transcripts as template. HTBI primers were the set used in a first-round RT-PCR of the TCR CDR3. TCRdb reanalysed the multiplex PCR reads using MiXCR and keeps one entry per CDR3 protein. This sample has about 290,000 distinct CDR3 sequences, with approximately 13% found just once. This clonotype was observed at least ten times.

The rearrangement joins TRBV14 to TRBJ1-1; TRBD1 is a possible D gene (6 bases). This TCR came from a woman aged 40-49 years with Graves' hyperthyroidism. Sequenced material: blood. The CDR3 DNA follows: TGTGCCAGCAGCCGCCAACCAGCGGGGGGCCGTGGGAATATGAACACTGAAGCTTTCTTT. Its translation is CASSRQPAGGRGNMNTEAFF.